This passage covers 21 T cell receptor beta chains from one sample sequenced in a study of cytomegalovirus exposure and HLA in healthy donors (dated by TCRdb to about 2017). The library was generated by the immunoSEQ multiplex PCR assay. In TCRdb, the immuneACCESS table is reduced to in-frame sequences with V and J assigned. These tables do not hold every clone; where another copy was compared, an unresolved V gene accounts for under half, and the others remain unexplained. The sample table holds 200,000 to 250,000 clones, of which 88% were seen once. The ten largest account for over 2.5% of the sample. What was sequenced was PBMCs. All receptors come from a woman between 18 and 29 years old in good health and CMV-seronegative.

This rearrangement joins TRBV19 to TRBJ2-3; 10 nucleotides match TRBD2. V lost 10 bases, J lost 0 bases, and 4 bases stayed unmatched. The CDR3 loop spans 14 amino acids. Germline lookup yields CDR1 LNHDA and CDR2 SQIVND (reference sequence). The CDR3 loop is CATRLAGSTDTQYF. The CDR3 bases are TGTGCCACTCGACTAGCGGGTAGCACAGATACGCAGTATTTT.

The CDR3 is CASSLAGRNYEQYF. In DNA, the CDR3 is TGTGCCAGCAGCTTAGCCGGGAGAAACTACGAGCAGTACTTC. The genes are TRBV5-8 and TRBJ2-7; perhaps TRBD2 as D (6 bases). CDR1 SGHTS and CDR2 YDEGEE come from the germline V gene. V lost 2 bases and J 3 bases, leaving 12 bases between the germline ends. The CDR3 is made up of 14 amino acids. The variable domain in full, completed from reference TRBV5-8 and TRBJ2-7, reads EAGVTQSPTHLIKTRGQQATLRCSPISGHTSVYWYQQALGLGLQFLLWYDEGEERNRGNFPPRFSGRQFPNYSSELNVNALELEDSALYLCASSLAGRNYEQYFGPGTRLTVT.

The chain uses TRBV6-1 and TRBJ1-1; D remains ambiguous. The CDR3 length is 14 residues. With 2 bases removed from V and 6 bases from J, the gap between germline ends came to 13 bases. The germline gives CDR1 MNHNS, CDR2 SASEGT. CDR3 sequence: CASSELGRSPEAFF. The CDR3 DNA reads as TGTGCCAGCAGTGAACTTGGCAGATCCCCTGAAGCTTTCTTT.

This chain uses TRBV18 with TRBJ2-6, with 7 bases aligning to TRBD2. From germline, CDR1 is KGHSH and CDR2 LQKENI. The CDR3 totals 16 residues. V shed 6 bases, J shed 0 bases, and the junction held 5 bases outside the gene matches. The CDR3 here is CASSSGGSSGANVLTF. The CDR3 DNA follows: TGTGCCAGCTCCTCCGGGGGGAGCTCTGGGGCCAACGTCCTGACTTTC.

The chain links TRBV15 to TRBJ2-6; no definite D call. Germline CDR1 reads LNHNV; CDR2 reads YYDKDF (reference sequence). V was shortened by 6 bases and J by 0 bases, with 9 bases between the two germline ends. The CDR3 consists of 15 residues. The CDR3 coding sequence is TGTGCCACCAGTCTCAGAGGCTCTGGGGCCAACGTCCTGACTTTC. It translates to CATSLRGSGANVLTF.

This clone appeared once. The CDR3 is CAISDGQGVNYGYTF. CDR3 in DNA: TGTGCCATCAGTGATGGACAGGGGGTTAACTATGGCTACACCTTC. The chain has TRBV10-3 and TRBJ1-2; 10 bases fit TRBD1. Germline loops: CDR1 ENHRY, CDR2 SYGVKD. The CDR3 runs to 15 residues. V lost 3 bases and J lost 1; bases outside the gene matches: 2.

For the CDR3, the DNA is TGTGCCAGCAGTTACGTGACTAGCGGGATGTTAGATACGCAGTATTTT. Protein: CASSYVTSGMLDTQYF. V usage is TRBV6-5 and J usage is TRBJ2-3; 11 bases match TRBD2. Germline trimming cut 2 bases from V and 5 bases from J; bases unmatched to any gene: 6. The length of the CDR3 is 16 residues. Germline lookup yields CDR1 MNHEY and CDR2 SVGAGI.

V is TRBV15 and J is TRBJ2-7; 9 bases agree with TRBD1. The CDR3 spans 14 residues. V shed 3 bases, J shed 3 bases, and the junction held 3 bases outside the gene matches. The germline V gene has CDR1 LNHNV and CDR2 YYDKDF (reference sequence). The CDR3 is CATSRDRGGYEQYF. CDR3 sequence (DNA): TGTGCCACCAGCAGGGACAGGGGCGGCTACGAGCAGTACTTC. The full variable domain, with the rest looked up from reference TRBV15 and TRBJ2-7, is DAMVIQNPRYQVTQFGKPVTLSCSQTLNHNVMYWYQQKSSQAPKLLFHYYDKDFNNEADTPDNFQSRRPNTSFCFLDIRSPGLGDTAMYLCATSRDRGGYEQYFGPGTRLTVT.

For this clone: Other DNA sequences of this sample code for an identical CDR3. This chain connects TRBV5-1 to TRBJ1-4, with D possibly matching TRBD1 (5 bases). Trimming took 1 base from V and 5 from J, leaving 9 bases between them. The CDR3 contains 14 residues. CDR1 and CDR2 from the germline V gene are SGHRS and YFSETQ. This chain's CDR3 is CASSLQGANEKLFF. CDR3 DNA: TGCGCCAGCAGCTTGCAAGGGGCGAATGAAAAACTGTTTTTT.

The CDR3 protein is CASSERADITTDTQYF. The CDR3 bases are TGTGCCAGCAGTGAACGGGCGGACATAACCACAGATACGCAGTATTTT. The genes are TRBV2 and TRBJ2-3; a weak D match, TRBD1 (5 bases). The CDR3 totals 16 residues. The germline V and J ends were trimmed by 2 bases and 2 bases, with 14 bases remaining between them. Per germline, CDR1 SNHLY and CDR2 FYNNEI.

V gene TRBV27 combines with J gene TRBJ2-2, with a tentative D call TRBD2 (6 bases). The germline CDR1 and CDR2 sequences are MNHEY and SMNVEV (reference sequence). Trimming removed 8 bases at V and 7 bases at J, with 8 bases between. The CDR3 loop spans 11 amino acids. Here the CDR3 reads CASRGLGELFF. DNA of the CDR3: TGTGCCAGCCGGGGACTCGGGGAGCTGTTTTTT.

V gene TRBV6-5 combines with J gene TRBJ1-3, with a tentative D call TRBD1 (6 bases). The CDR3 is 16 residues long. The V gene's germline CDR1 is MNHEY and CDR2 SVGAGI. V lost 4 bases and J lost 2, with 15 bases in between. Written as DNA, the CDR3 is TGTGCCAGCAGTTTCGGGGACACCGCCGCTGGAAACACCATATATTTT. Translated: CASSFGDTAAGNTIYF.

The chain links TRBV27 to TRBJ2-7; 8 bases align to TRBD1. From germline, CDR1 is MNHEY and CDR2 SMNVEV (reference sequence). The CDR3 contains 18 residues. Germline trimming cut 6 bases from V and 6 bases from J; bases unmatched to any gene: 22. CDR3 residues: CASRKIRQGYSPTGEQYF. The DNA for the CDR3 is TGTGCCAGCAGGAAAATTCGACAGGGGTATTCTCCTACGGGCGAGCAGTACTTC.

The DNA of the CDR3 is TGTGCCTGGAGTGTGGGACAGGGGGCTTCTGGAAACACCATATATTTT. It codes for CAWSVGQGASGNTIYF. The chain combines TRBV30 with TRBJ1-3; 12 nucleotides line up with TRBD1. The V gene end was trimmed by 0 bases and the J gene end by 1 base; junction bases not matched to a gene: 1. The CDR3 sequence is 16 residues long. Germline CDR1 GTSNPN, CDR2 SVGIG (reference sequence). Full variable domain (remainder filled in from reference TRBV30 and TRBJ1-3): SQTIHQWPATLVQPVGSPLSLECTVEGTSNPNLYWYRQAAGRGLQLLFYSVGIGQISSEVPQNLSASRPQDRQFILSSKKLLLSDSGFYLCAWSVGQGASGNTIYFGEGSWLTVV.

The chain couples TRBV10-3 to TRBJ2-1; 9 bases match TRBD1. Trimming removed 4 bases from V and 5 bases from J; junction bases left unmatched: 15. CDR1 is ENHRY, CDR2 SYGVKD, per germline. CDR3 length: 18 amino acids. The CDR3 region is CAISAFLTPGQGNNEQFF. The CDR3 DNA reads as TGTGCCATCAGTGCTTTCCTCACTCCGGGACAGGGCAACAATGAGCAGTTCTTC.

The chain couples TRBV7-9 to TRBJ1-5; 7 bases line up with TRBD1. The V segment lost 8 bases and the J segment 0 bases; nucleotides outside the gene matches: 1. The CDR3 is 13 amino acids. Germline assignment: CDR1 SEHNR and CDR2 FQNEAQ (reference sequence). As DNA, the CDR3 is TGTGCCAGCGGGGACAGTAGCAATCAGCCCCAGCATTTT. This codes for CASGDSSNQPQHF.

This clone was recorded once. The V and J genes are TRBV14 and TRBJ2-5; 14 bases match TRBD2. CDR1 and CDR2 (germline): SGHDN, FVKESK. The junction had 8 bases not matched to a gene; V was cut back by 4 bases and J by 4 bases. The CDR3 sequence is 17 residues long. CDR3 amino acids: CASSPGLAGEVAETQYF. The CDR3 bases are TGTGCCAGCAGCCCGGGACTAGCGGGAGAGGTTGCAGAGACCCAGTACTTC.

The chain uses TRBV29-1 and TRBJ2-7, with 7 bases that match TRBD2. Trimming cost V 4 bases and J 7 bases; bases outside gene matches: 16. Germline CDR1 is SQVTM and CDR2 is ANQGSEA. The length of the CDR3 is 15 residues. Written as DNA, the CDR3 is TGCAGCGTTGGGGGCGGTGTGGCGGGAGTTTATGAGCAGTACTTC. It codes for CSVGGGVAGVYEQYF.

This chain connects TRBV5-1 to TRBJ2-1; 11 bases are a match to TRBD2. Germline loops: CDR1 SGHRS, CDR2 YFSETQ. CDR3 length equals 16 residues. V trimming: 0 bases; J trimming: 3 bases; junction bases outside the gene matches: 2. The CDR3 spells CASSLETSGNYNEQFF. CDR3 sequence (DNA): TGCGCCAGCAGCTTGGAGACTAGCGGGAACTACAATGAGCAGTTCTTC.

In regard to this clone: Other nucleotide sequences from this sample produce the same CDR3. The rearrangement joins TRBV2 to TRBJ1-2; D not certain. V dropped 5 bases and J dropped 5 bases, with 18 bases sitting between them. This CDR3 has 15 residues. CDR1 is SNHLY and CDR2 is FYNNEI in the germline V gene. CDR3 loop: CASSPPSNDRYGYTF. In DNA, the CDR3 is TGTGCCAGCAGTCCACCCTCCAACGATAGATATGGCTACACCTTC.

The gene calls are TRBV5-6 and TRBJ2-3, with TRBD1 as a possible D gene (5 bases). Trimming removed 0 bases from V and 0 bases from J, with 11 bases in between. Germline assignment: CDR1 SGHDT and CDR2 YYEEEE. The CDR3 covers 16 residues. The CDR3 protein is CASSLEGRLSTDTQYF. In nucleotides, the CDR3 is TGTGCCAGCAGCTTGGAGGGGCGTTTAAGCACAGATACGCAGTATTTT. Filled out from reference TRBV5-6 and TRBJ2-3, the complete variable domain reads DAGVTQSPTHLIKTRGQQVTLRCSPKSGHDTVSWYQQALGQGPQFIFQYYEEEERQRGNFPDRFSGHQFPNYSSELNVNALLLGDSALYLCASSLEGRLSTDTQYFGPGTRLTVL.